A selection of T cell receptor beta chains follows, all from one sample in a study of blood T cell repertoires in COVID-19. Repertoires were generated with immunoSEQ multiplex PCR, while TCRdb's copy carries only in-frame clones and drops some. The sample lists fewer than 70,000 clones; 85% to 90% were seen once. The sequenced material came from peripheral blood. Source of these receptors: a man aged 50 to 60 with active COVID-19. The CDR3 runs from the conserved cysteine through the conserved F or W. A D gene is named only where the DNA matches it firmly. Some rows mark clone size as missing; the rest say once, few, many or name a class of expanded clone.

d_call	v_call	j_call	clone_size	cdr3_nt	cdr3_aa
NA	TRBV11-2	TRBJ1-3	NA	TGTGCCAGCAGCTCCGACAGACTCTCTGGAAACACCATATATTTT	CASSSDRLSGNTIYF
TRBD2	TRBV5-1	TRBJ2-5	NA	TGCGCCAGCAGCCCTCGGGTAGCGGGGGGGCCTCCAGAGACCCAGTACTTC	CASSPRVAGGPPETQYF
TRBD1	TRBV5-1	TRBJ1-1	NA	TGCGCCAGCAGCTTGGAACCGCGGGACAGGGGGCGGACTGAAGCTTTCTTT	CASSLEPRDRGRTEAFF
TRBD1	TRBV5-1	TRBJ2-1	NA	TGCGCCAGCAGCTCCGGGACAGGGGGCTTTTTCAATGAGCAGTTCTTC	CASSSGTGGFFNEQFF
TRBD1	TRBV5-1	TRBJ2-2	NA	TGCGCCAGCAGCTTGGGACAGGGGCCCGGGGAGCTGTTTTTT	CASSLGQGPGELFF
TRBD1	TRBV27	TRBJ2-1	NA	TGTGCCAGCAGCCCTCTACCCGGGACAGGGGGCTACAATGAGCAGTTCTTC	CASSPLPGTGGYNEQFF
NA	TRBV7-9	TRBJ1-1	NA	TGTGCCAGCAGCTCCTACACTGAAGCTTTCTTT	CASSSYTEAFF
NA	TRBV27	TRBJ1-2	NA	TGTGCCAGCAGTCCCAATAACTATGGCTACACCTTC	CASSPNNYGYTF
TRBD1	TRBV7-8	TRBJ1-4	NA	TGTGCCAGCAGCCTGGGGACAGCAACAACTAATGAAAAACTGTTTTTT	CASSLGTATTNEKLFF
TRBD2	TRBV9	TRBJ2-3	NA	TGTGCCAGCAGCGTAGCTGGGTGGAGCGGGGGAACCACAGATACGCAGTATTTT	CASSVAGWSGGTTDTQYF
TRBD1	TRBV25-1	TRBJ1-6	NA	TGTGCCAGCACTCCCAACAGGGGATTCGGTTCACCCCTCCACTTT	CASTPNRGFGSPLHF
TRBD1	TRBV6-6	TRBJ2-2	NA	TGTGCCAGCAGAGACCAGGGGGCGAACACCGGGGAGCTGTTTTTT	CASRDQGANTGELFF
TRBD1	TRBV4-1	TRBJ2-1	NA	TGCGCCAGCAGCCACTCCGGGACAGGGGCAGCGTATGAGCAGTTCTTC	CASSHSGTGAAYEQFF
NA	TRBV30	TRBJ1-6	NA	TGTGCCTGGAACCGGGAGCTTAATTCACCCCTCCACTTT	CAWNRELNSPLHF
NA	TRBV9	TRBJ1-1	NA	TGTGCCAGCAGCGTAGATCCTTCCAGCACTGAAGCTTTCTTT	CASSVDPSSTEAFF
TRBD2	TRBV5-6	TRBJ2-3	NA	TGTGCCAGCAGCCCGCTTGCGGGGGGGCCGGGTACAGATACGCAGTATTTT	CASSPLAGGPGTDTQYF
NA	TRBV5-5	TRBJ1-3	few	TGTGCCAGCAGCTTGGAACTAGTTTCGGGCTCTGGAAACACCATATATTTT	CASSLELVSGSGNTIYF
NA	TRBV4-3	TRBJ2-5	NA	TGCGCCAGCAGCCAAAACCCTACAACTAGGAGGATACCAGAGACCCAGTACTTC	CASSQNPTTRRIPETQYF
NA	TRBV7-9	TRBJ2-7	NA	TGTGCCAGCAGCTTACAGACTAGGGGCGAGCAGTACTTC	CASSLQTRGEQYF
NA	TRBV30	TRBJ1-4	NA	TGTGCCTGGAGTGCGGGACACAGTCTAACTAATGAAAAACTGTTTTTT	CAWSAGHSLTNEKLFF
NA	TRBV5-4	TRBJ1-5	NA	TGTGCCAGCAGCTTGGGAGGCCAGCCCAATCAGCCCCAGCATTTT	CASSLGGQPNQPQHF
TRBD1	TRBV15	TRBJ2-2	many	TGTGCCACCAGCTGGGACAGGGCGAACACCGGGGAGCTGTTTTTT	CATSWDRANTGELFF
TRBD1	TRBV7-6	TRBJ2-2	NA	TGTGCCAGCAGCTTGCAACAGGGGTTCAACACCGGGGAGCTGTTTTTT	CASSLQQGFNTGELFF
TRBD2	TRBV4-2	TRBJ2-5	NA	TGTGCCAGCAGCCAAGACCAGCGGGGGGATGCGTGGGAGACCCAGTACTTC	CASSQDQRGDAWETQYF
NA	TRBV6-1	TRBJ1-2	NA	TGTGCCAGCAGTGAAGGATTGGGGCGCGTCTATGGCTACACCTTC	CASSEGLGRVYGYTF
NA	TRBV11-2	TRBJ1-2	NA	TGTGCCAGCAGCCCGGGACTTAACTATGGCTACACCTTC	CASSPGLNYGYTF
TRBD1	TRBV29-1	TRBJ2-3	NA	TGCAGCGTGGGGACAGCCAACACAGATACGCAGTATTTT	CSVGTANTDTQYF
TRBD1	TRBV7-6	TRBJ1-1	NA	TGTGCCAGCAGCCCACGACAGGGCCCAGGGACTGAAGCTTTCTTT	CASSPRQGPGTEAFF
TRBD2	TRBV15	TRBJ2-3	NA	TGTGCCACCAGCAGGGCTAGCGGGGGGGACACTAGCACAGATACGCAGTATTTT	CATSRASGGDTSTDTQYF
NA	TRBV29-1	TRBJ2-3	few	TGCAGCGCCCTTGGAGGGGTAATAGATACGCAGTATTTT	CSALGGVIDTQYF
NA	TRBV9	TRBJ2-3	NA	TGTGCCAGCAGCGTAGGGGGCACAGGCTTTGCGGATACGCAGTATTTT	CASSVGGTGFADTQYF
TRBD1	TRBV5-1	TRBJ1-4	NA	TGCGCCAGCAGCTCCTGGACAGGGTCTAATGAAAAACTGTTTTTT	CASSSWTGSNEKLFF
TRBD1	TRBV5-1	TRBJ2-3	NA	TGCGCCAGCAGCCCCAGAGGGACAGGGGTAGGGGATACGCAGTATTTT	CASSPRGTGVGDTQYF
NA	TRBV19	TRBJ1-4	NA	TGTGCCAGTAGTATAGACTCGGAGACTGGAAAACTGTTTTTT	CASSIDSETGKLFF
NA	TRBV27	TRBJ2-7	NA	TGTGCCAGCAGTTTACTGGGCAGGGATCACGAGCAGTACTTC	CASSLLGRDHEQYF
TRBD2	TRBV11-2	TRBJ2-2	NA	TGTGCCAGCAGCCCAGGACTAGCGGGGGGCTCGAACACCGGGGAGCTGTTTTTT	CASSPGLAGGSNTGELFF
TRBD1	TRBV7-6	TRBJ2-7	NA	TGTGCCAGCAGCTCGGGACAGGGGGCAGGCGAGCAGTACTTC	CASSSGQGAGEQYF
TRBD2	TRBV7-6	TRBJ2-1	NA	TGTGCCAGCAGCACAGCTAGCGGGGGGGCCCATGAGCAGTTCTTC	CASSTASGGAHEQFF
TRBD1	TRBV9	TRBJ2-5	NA	TGTGCCAGCAGCCCGAAAGGGACAGGGGGGGAGACCCAGTACTTC	CASSPKGTGGETQYF
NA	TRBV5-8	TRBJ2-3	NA	TGTGCCAGCAGCTTATTTCGCGGTCGGCTCACAGATACGCAGTATTTT	CASSLFRGRLTDTQYF
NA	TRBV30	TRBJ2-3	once	TGTGCCTGGAGACAAAGGCAGGCTTTTTTATCGTCAGATACGCAGTATTTT	CAWRQRQAFLSSDTQYF
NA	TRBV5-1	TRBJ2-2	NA	TGCGCCAGCAGCTTGGCCGTCGGGGACACCGGGGAGCTGTTTTTT	CASSLAVGDTGELFF
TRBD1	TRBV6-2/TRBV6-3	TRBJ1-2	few	TGTGCCAGCAGTCGGGACAGCTATTCCTATGGCTACACCTTC	CASSRDSYSYGYTF
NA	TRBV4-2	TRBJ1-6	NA	TGTGCCAGCAGCCAAAGCGACCCCTCCTATAATTCACCCCTCCACTTT	CASSQSDPSYNSPLHF
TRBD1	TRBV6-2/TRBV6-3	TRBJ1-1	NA	TGTGCCAGCAGTCGACAGGGGATTACTGAAGCTTTCTTT	CASSRQGITEAFF
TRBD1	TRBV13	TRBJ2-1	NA	TGTGCCAGCAGCCACCGCAGGGGGAATGAGCAGTTCTTC	CASSHRRGNEQFF
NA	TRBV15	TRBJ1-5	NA	TGTGCCACCAGCAGAGATGCGGAGGGGAACCAGCCCCAGCATTTT	CATSRDAEGNQPQHF
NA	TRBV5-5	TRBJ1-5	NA	TGTGCCAGCAGCTTTTCCAGATATAGCAATCAGCCCCAGCATTTT	CASSFSRYSNQPQHF
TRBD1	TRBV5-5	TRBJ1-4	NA	TGTGCCAGCAGCTTGGGACAGGGAGGTGAAAAACTGTTTTTT	CASSLGQGGEKLFF
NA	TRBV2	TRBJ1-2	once	TGTGCCAGCAGTGATACATCCAGGGGAAACTATGGCTACACCTTC	CASSDTSRGNYGYTF
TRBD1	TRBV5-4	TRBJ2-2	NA	TGTGCCAGCAGCCCGACAGGGGGATCCGGGGAGCTGTTTTTT	CASSPTGGSGELFF